The rows below give T cell receptor beta chains drawn from one sample of a study of T cell changes during pregnancy in multiple sclerosis. The table came from immunoSEQ multiplex PCR; TCRdb's copy has only in-frame clones and leaves some out. The sample has around 75,000 clones, about 91% seen once. The sample was CD4+ T cells from peripheral blood mononuclear cells, taken in the third trimester of pregnancy. The source of these receptors is a female donor in good health, enrolled as a control in a pregnancy study. CDR3s include the opening cysteine and the closing phenylalanine or tryptophan. Each record gives: J gene, D gene, V gene, clone size, CDR3 DNA, CDR3 protein. D genes are given only for firm matches. Expanded clones are given a class, and other clones once, few, many or no size at all.

j_gene: TRBJ2-5; d_gene: TRBD1; v_gene: TRBV30; abundance: .; CDR3nt: TGTGCCTGGAGTGTACAGGACAGGGCAGAGACCCAGTACTTC; CDR3aa: CAWSVQDRAETQYF
j_gene: TRBJ1-5; d_gene: .; v_gene: TRBV7-9; abundance: .; CDR3nt: TGTGCCAGCAGCCGAGGATCTGGCAATCAGCCCCAGCATTTT; CDR3aa: CASSRGSGNQPQHF
j_gene: TRBJ2-5; d_gene: .; v_gene: TRBV12-5; abundance: .; CDR3nt: TGTGCTAGTGCTCTGGGGCAGGCGAATCGAGAGACCCAGTACTTC; CDR3aa: CASALGQANRETQYF
j_gene: TRBJ2-2; d_gene: TRBD2; v_gene: TRBV2; abundance: .; CDR3nt: TGTGCCAGCAGTGAATCAACTAGCGGGACCGGGGAGCTGTTTTTT; CDR3aa: CASSESTSGTGELFF
j_gene: TRBJ2-7; d_gene: TRBD1; v_gene: TRBV30; abundance: few; CDR3nt: TGTGCCTGGAATCCGGACAGGGGACACGAGCAGTACTTC; CDR3aa: CAWNPDRGHEQYF
j_gene: TRBJ2-1; d_gene: TRBD2; v_gene: TRBV4-3; abundance: .; CDR3nt: TGCGCCAGCAGCCAAGACCCTAGCGGGGGGACGGGAATTTACAATGAGCAGTTCTTC; CDR3aa: CASSQDPSGGTGIYNEQFF
j_gene: TRBJ1-2; d_gene: .; v_gene: TRBV5-1; abundance: .; CDR3nt: TGCGCCAGCAGCTTGGGGCAGCGCGGCTACACCTTC; CDR3aa: CASSLGQRGYTF
j_gene: TRBJ2-1; d_gene: .; v_gene: TRBV19; abundance: .; CDR3nt: TGTGCCAGTAGCTCCGATTCGTTGACACCCTACAATGAGCAGTTCTTC; CDR3aa: CASSSDSLTPYNEQFF
j_gene: TRBJ2-5; d_gene: TRBD2; v_gene: TRBV9; abundance: .; CDR3nt: TGTGCCAGCAGCACCCATAGCGGGGGGGCCTCAGAGACCCAGTACTTC; CDR3aa: CASSTHSGGASETQYF
j_gene: TRBJ1-1; d_gene: .; v_gene: TRBV18; abundance: .; CDR3nt: TGTGCCAGCTCACCAGGGCTTGGCACTGAAGCTTTCTTT; CDR3aa: CASSPGLGTEAFF
j_gene: TRBJ1-2; d_gene: TRBD1; v_gene: TRBV2; abundance: .; CDR3nt: TGTGCCAGCAGCCGGGACAGGAGTCTGCTTTATGGCTACACCTTC; CDR3aa: CASSRDRSLLYGYTF
j_gene: TRBJ2-3; d_gene: TRBD2; v_gene: TRBV7-2; abundance: .; CDR3nt: TGTGCCAGCAGCCGAGAGAATAGCGGGGGGGAGACAGATACGCAGTATTTT; CDR3aa: CASSRENSGGETDTQYF
j_gene: TRBJ1-1; d_gene: .; v_gene: TRBV27; abundance: once; CDR3nt: TGTGCCAGCAGTTTATCGGCAGGGTCATTTAGGAGCACTGAAGCTTTCTTT; CDR3aa: CASSLSAGSFRSTEAFF
j_gene: TRBJ1-4; d_gene: TRBD1; v_gene: TRBV7-6; abundance: .; CDR3nt: TGTGCCAGCAGCAACAGGGGACGGAATGAAAAACTGTTTTTT; CDR3aa: CASSNRGRNEKLFF
j_gene: TRBJ2-2; d_gene: .; v_gene: TRBV11-3; abundance: once; CDR3nt: TGTGCCAGCAGCCCGACCGGGGCCGGGGAGCTGTTTTTT; CDR3aa: CASSPTGAGELFF
j_gene: TRBJ2-3; d_gene: TRBD2; v_gene: TRBV15; abundance: .; CDR3nt: TGTGCCACCAGCAGAGACGGGGGGGCCCAAACAGATACGCAGTATTTT; CDR3aa: CATSRDGGAQTDTQYF
j_gene: TRBJ2-7; d_gene: TRBD1; v_gene: TRBV19; abundance: few; CDR3nt: TGTGCCAGTAGTGGCAGACAGGGCGCCTACGAGCAGTACTTC; CDR3aa: CASSGRQGAYEQYF
j_gene: TRBJ1-2; d_gene: .; v_gene: TRBV7-9; abundance: .; CDR3nt: TGTGCCAGCAGCTTGGGGGCTAGTTTGTATGGCTACACCTTC; CDR3aa: CASSLGASLYGYTF